This entry lists 10 T cell receptor beta chains sequenced from one sample in a study of shared T cell receptors in the human thymus. TCRdb keeps only in-frame clones here, not all; method: immunoSEQ multiplex PCR. The table has roughly 710,000 clones, 70% to 90% seen once; the top ten hold over 0.008%. These data were likewise used in another study, on human thymus T cells.

Sample: thymocytes. These TCRs come from a girl under three years old with a congenital heart defect.

Worth noting for this clone: Different DNA sequences within this sample yield the same CDR3. The V gene is TRBV9, the J gene TRBJ1-2; TRBD1 matches 12 bases. With V trimmed by 2 bases and J by 5 bases, 1 base remained unmatched. Germline V lookup: CDR1 SGDLS, CDR2 YYNGEE. The CDR3 consists of 14 residues. The CDR3 protein is CASSVGQGAYGYTF. The DNA of the CDR3 is TGTGCCAGCAGCGTGGGACAGGGGGCTTATGGCTACACCTTC.

The rearrangement uses TRBV5-1 and TRBJ1-6; unclear D gene. Per the germline V gene, CDR1 is SGHRS and CDR2 is YFSETQ. This CDR3 has 14 residues. Trimming cost V 2 bases and J 3 bases, with 6 bases left between them. This chain's CDR3 is CASSLGGYNSPLHF. DNA for the CDR3: TGCGCCAGCAGCTTAGGAGGCTATAATTCACCCCTCCACTTT.

The gene calls are TRBV4-1 and TRBJ2-1, with D perhaps matching TRBD2 (5 bases). Looked up from germline, CDR1 is MGHRA and CDR2 is YSYEKL. The CDR3 extends over 15 amino acids. The V end was cut by 0 bases, the J end by 3 bases, with 9 bases between. CDR3 DNA: TGCGCCAGCAGCCAAGATAAGCGGATCTACAATGAGCAGTTCTTC. Residues: CASSQDKRIYNEQFF.

This clone was seen a handful of times. The rearrangement uses TRBV5-6 and TRBJ1-6; no definite D call. Trimming stripped 7 bases from V and 6 bases from J, with 14 bases between. CDR1 SGHDT and CDR2 YYEEEE come from the germline V gene. This CDR3 has 14 amino acids. CDR3 in amino acids: CASGLGSINSPLHF. CDR3 sequence (DNA): TGTGCCAGCGGGTTGGGCAGTATTAATTCACCCCTCCACTTT.

The chain has TRBV10-3 and TRBJ1-1, with a possible D match to TRBD1 (6 bases). The CDR3 is made up of 12 amino acids. Per germline, CDR1 ENHRY and CDR2 SYGVKD. V lost 8 bases to trimming and J lost 8 bases, with 15 bases between them. The CDR3 region is CAIGAKGEEAFF. For the CDR3, the DNA is TGTGCCATCGGGGCGAAGGGGGAGGAAGCTTTCTTT.

The rearrangement joins TRBV25-1 to TRBJ1-6; unclear D gene. V was pared by 4 bases and J by 7 bases, with 14 bases between. The CDR3 consists of 15 residues. Germline V CDR1 and CDR2: MGHDK, SYGVNS. In DNA form, the CDR3 reads TGTGCCAGCAGTGGAAATTTCGGGGAGAATTCACCCCTCCACTTT. Translating gives CASSGNFGENSPLHF. Supplemented by reference TRBV25-1 and TRBJ1-6, the full variable domain reads EADIYQTPRYLVIGTGKKITLECSQTMGHDKMYWYQQDPGMELHLIHYSYGVNSTEKGDLSSESTVSRIRTEHFPLTLESARPSHTSQYLCASSGNFGENSPLHFGNGTRLTVT.

The gene calls are TRBV9 and TRBJ2-5; TRBD1 matches 9 bases. The CDR3 length is 13 residues. Losses at the gene ends were 2 bases for V and 5 bases for J; bases not matched to a gene: 1. Germline V gives CDR1 SGDLS, CDR2 YYNGEE. This CDR3 reads CASSVDRGETQYF. The DNA of the CDR3 is TGTGCCAGCAGCGTCGACAGGGGGGAGACCCAGTACTTC.

The V call is TRBV5-1, the J call TRBJ2-7; tentatively, D is TRBD1 (6 bases). CDR1 and CDR2 (germline): SGHRS, YFSETQ. The CDR3 sequence is 13 residues long. Trimming left V 2 bases short and J 8 bases short, with 14 bases between. The CDR3 here is CASSFSRDTQQYF. The DNA of the CDR3 is TGCGCCAGCAGCTTTAGCCGGGACACACAGCAGTACTTC.

This chain links TRBV25-1 with TRBJ2-1, with D possibly matching TRBD1 (5 bases). Per the germline V gene, CDR1 is MGHDK and CDR2 is SYGVNS. Trimming shortened V by 2 bases and J by 5 bases, and 10 bases separated the two germline ends. The CDR3 length is 14 residues. The CDR3 nucleotides are TGTGCCAGCAGTGAACTAGGGGCAGACAATGAGCAGTTCTTC. It specifies CASSELGADNEQFF.

This clone was seen a single time. The rearrangement uses TRBV2 and TRBJ1-5, with TRBD1 as a possible D gene (5 bases). Germline CDR1 is SNHLY and CDR2 is FYNNEI. This CDR3 has 13 amino acids. Trimming removed 3 bases from V and 5 bases from J, with 8 bases in between. CDR3 DNA sequence: TGTGCCAGCAGTGAGGCGGGGGATCAGCCCCAGCATTTT. Translated, it gives CASSEAGDQPQHF.